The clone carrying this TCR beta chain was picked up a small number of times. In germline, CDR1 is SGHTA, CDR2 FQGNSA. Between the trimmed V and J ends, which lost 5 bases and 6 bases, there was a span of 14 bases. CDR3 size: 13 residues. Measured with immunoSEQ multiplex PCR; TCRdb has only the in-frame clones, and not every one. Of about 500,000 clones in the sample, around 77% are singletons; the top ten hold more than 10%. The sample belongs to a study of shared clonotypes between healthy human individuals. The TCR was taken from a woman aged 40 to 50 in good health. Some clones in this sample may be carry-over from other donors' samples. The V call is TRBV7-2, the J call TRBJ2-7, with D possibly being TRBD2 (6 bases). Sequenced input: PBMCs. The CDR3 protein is CASSPDTSFEQYF. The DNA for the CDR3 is TGTGCCAGCAGCCCGGACACTAGCTTCGAGCAGTACTTC.